Below are 8 T cell receptor beta chains sequenced from a single sample in a study of shared clonotypes between healthy human individuals (dated by TCRdb to about 2020). Libraries were made using the immunoSEQ multiplex PCR assay. The table was pulled from immuneACCESS by TCRdb, which kept in-frame rearrangements only. Such tables lose some clones; where checked, under half of the loss comes from unresolved V genes, and the rest has no known cause. The sample contains millions of clones, approximately 95% of them found a single time. 0.39% of the sample is taken by the ten largest. The sequencing sample was made of naive CD4+ T cells from PBMCs. Taken with the paper, the label for cell subset or site translates to: CD45RA+ positively selected. Source of these receptors: a man aged 18 to 35 in good health. Some clones in this sample may be carry-over from other donors' samples.

This rearrangement joins TRBV28 to TRBJ1-1; 9 positions agree with TRBD1. The CDR3 runs to 15 residues. After removal of 5 bases from V and 3 bases from J, the junction contained 7 bases not matched to a gene. Germline V gene sequence: CDR1 MDHEN, CDR2 SYDVKM. The CDR3 spells CASSPWTGEDTEAFF. Written as DNA, the CDR3 is TGTGCCAGCAGTCCCTGGACAGGGGAAGACACTGAAGCTTTCTTT.

This chain connects TRBV28 to TRBJ2-7, with 7 positions matching TRBD1. From germline, CDR1 is MDHEN and CDR2 SYDVKM. CDR3 length equals 14 residues. V shed 0 bases and J 6 bases; nucleotides not matched to a gene: 5. The CDR3 sequence: CASSLWGTVPEQYF. CDR3 coding DNA: TGTGCCAGCAGTTTATGGGGGACAGTTCCCGAGCAGTACTTC.

The chain employs TRBV27 and TRBJ1-1; D unclear. This CDR3 comprises 17 residues. Germline loops: CDR1 MNHEY, CDR2 SMNVEV (reference sequence). Trimming took off 5 bases at V and 4 bases at J, with 23 bases between the two ends. The CDR3: CASSLRPGPMGGTEAFF. For the CDR3, the DNA is TGTGCCAGCAGTCTACGACCTGGACCCATGGGAGGCACTGAAGCTTTCTTT.

This chain links TRBV12-5 with TRBJ2-1; 10 bases fit TRBD2. V lost 1 base and J lost 8; bases outside the gene matches: 17. CDR3 length: 19 amino acids. The V gene's germline CDR1 is LGHNT and CDR2 FRNRAP. CDR3 sequence reads: CASGLDPGRASGSFDEQFF. The CDR3 nucleotides are TGTGCTAGTGGTTTGGACCCCGGTAGGGCTAGCGGGAGTTTCGATGAGCAGTTCTTC.

CDR3 amino acids: CASSSRAVNEKLFF. Written as DNA, the CDR3 is TGTGCCAGCAGCTCTCGGGCAGTTAATGAAAAACTGTTTTTT. J is TRBJ1-4 and V is TRBV9; no firm D call. The V and J ends lost 4 bases and 4 bases respectively, with 11 bases between them. Germline CDR1 SGDLS, CDR2 YYNGEE. The CDR3 has 14 residues.

This chain connects TRBV28 to TRBJ1-2; 8 bases map to TRBD1. The V gene's germline CDR1 is MDHEN and CDR2 SYDVKM. CDR3 length: 15 amino acids. V dropped 2 bases and J dropped 5; count of bases not matched to a gene: 7. The DNA for the CDR3 is TGTGCCAGCAGTTTAACGACAGGGGTGCCTTATGGCTACACCTTC. It codes for CASSLTTGVPYGYTF.

The chain employs TRBV5-1 and TRBJ1-2, with 9 bases that match TRBD1. The CDR3 totals 13 residues. Germline assignment: CDR1 SGHRS and CDR2 YFSETQ. V lost 7 bases to trimming and J lost 8 bases; unmatched junction nucleotides: 9. The CDR3 region is CASFSQGANGYTF. The CDR3 DNA sequence: TGCGCCAGCTTCTCACAGGGGGCGAACGGCTACACCTTC.

About this clone itself: This sample also contains other DNA sequences that code for the same CDR3. The V and J genes are TRBV7-9 and TRBJ1-2; D unresolved. Germline V lookup: CDR1 SEHNR, CDR2 FQNEAQ (reference sequence). This CDR3 comprises 13 residues. V lost 5 bases and J lost 4, with 11 bases in between. The CDR3 region is CASSLDRGYGYTF. CDR3 nucleotides: TGTGCCAGCAGCCTCGATCGGGGCTATGGCTACACCTTC.